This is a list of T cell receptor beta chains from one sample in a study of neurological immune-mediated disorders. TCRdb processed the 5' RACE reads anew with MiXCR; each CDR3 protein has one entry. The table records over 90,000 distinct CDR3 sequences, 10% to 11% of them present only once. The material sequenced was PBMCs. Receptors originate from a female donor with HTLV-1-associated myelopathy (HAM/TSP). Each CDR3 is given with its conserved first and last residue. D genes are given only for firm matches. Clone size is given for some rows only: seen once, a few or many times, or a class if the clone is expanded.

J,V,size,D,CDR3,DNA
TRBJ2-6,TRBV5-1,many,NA,CASSLPGTHGEGSSGANVLTF,TGCGCCAGCAGCTTACCCGGGACACACGGTGAGGGTAGCTCTGGGGCCAACGTCCTGACTTTC
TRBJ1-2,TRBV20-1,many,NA,CSARPHNRVDYGYTF,TGCAGTGCTAGACCTCACAACAGGGTGGACTATGGCTACACCTTC
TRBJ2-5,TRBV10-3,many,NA,CAIRTAWQETQYF,TGTGCCATCAGGACGGCCTGGCAAGAGACCCAGTACTTC
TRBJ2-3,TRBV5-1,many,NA,CASSRLRGDTDTQYF,TGCGCCAGCAGCCGCCTCCGGGGAGACACAGATACGCAGTATTTT
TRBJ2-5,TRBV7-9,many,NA,CASSPRGHTQETQYF,TGTGCCAGCAGCCCCAGGGGACACACTCAAGAGACCCAGTACTTC
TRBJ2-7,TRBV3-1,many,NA,CASSYGGSYEQYF,TGTGCCAGCAGCTACGGCGGCTCCTACGAGCAGTACTTC
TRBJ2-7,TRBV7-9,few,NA,CASSSRDSYEQYF,TGTGCCAGCAGCTCCCGCGACTCCTACGAGCAGTACTTC
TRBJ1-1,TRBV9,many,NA,CASSVATDSHNTEAFF,TGTGCCAGCAGCGTAGCTACGGACAGCCATAACACTGAAGCTTTCTTT
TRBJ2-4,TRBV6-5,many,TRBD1,CASSYTGGVKNIQYF,TGTGCCAGCAGTTACACAGGGGGCGTCAAAAACATTCAGTACTTC
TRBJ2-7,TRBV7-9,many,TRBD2,CASSLGLLAGGPGAGEQYF,TGTGCCAGCAGCTTGGGTCTCCTAGCGGGGGGGCCGGGGGCCGGCGAGCAGTACTTC
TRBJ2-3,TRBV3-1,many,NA,CASSQDGTGNTQYF,TGTGCCAGCAGCCAAGACGGGACCGGGAATACGCAGTATTTT
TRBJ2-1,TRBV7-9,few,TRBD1,CASRRTGDEQFF,TGTGCCAGCAGACGGACAGGGGATGAGCAGTTCTTC
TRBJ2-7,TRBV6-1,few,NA,CASSERGEYYEQYF,TGTGCCAGCAGTGAAAGGGGCGAGTACTACGAGCAGTACTTC
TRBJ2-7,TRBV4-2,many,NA,CASSQDIGRGSYEQYF,TGTGCCAGCAGCCAAGATATCGGCAGGGGATCCTACGAGCAGTACTTC
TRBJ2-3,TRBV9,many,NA,CASSPRTATDTQYF,TGTGCCAGCAGCCCACGGACTGCCACAGATACGCAGTATTTT
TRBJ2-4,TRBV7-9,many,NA,CASSSNRGTILRAKNIQYF,TGTGCCAGCAGCTCAAACAGAGGAACAATCCTTCGAGCCAAAAACATTCAGTACTTC
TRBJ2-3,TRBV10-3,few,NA,CAITVSQGADTQYF,TGTGCCATCACTGTGTCCCAGGGCGCAGATACGCAGTATTTT
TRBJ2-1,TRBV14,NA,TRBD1,CASSHQRGTGGGNEQFF,TGTGCCAGCAGCCACCAGAGGGGGACAGGGGGAGGCAATGAGCAGTTCTTC
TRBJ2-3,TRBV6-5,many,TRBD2,CASSRTSGPVSTDTQYF,TGTGCCAGCAGTCGGACTAGCGGCCCTGTCAGCACAGATACGCAGTATTTT
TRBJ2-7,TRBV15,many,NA,CATKASYEQYF,TGTGCTACCAAAGCCTCCTACGAGCAGTACTTC
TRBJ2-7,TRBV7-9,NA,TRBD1,CASSLGTGCLRNYEQYF,TGTGCCAGCAGCTTAGGGACAGGGTGCTTGCGTAACTACGAGCAGTACTTC
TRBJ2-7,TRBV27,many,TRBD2,CASSLLGTSSEQYF,TGTGCCAGCAGTTTGTTAGGGACTAGCAGCGAGCAGTACTTC
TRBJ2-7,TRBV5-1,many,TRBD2,CASSSTSGGLYEQYF,TGCGCCAGCAGCTCCACTAGCGGGGGCCTCTACGAGCAGTACTTC
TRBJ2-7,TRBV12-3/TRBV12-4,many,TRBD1,CASSLRQGALPEQYF,TGTGCCAGCAGTTTAAGACAGGGGGCGCTTCCCGAGCAGTACTTC
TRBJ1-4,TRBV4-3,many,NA,CASSQTLLVGVEKLFF,TGCGCCAGCAGCCAAACCCTTCTGGTCGGGGTAGAAAAACTGTTTTTT
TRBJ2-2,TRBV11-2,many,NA,CASSLGINTGELFF,TGTGCCAGCAGCTTAGGAATAAACACCGGGGAGCTGTTTTTT
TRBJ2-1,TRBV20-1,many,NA,CSAPNIGDYNEQFF,TGCAGTGCACCTAATATTGGGGATTACAATGAGCAGTTCTTC
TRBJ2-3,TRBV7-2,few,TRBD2,CASSLVAGGYRSTDTQYF,TGTGCCAGCAGCTTAGTAGCGGGGGGCTACCGTAGCACAGATACGCAGTATTTT
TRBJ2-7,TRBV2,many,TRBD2,CASSAGLAGSSYEQYF,TGTGCCAGCAGTGCCGGACTAGCGGGCAGCTCCTACGAGCAGTACTTC
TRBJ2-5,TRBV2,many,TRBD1,CASSQMGTAIGTQYF,TGTGCCAGCAGCCAGATGGGGACAGCCATTGGGACCCAGTACTTC
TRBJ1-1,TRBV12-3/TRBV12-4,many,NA,CASSWRHLGTEAFF,TGTGCCAGCAGTTGGAGACACCTGGGTACTGAAGCTTTCTTT
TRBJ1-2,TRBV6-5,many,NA,CASSYSWFDGYTF,TGTGCCAGCAGTTACTCATGGTTTGATGGCTACACCTTC
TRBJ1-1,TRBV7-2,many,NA,CASRKRGGFLAEAFF,TGTGCCAGCAGGAAAAGGGGGGGATTTCTAGCTGAAGCTTTCTTT
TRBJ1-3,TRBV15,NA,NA,CATSRRWTGSGNTIYF,TGTGCCACCAGCAGACGTTGGACTGGCTCTGGAAACACCATATATTTT
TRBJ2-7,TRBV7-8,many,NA,CASSRELGNRYEQYF,TGTGCCAGCAGCAGGGAGCTGGGGAACCGCTACGAGCAGTACTTC
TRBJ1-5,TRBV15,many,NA,CATSREGSQPQHF,TGTGCCACCAGCAGAGAGGGTAGTCAGCCCCAGCATTTT
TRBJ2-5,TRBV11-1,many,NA,CASSPGTRQETQYF,TGTGCCAGCAGCCCCGGGACCCGCCAAGAGACCCAGTACTTC
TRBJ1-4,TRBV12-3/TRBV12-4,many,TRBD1,CASSFTGGAGEKLFF,TGTGCCAGCAGTTTTACAGGGGGCGCAGGAGAAAAACTGTTTTTT
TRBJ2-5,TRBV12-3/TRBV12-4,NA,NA,CASSPVGGLKTAQYF,TGTGCCAGCAGCCCGGTGGGGGGATTGAAGACGGCCCAGTACTTC
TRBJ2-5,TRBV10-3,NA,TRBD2,CATLRTSGGAQETQYF,TGTGCCACCCTTAGGACTAGCGGGGGGGCGCAAGAGACCCAGTACTTC
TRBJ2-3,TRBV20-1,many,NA,CSARDSGQSTDTQYF,TGCAGTGCTAGAGATTCCGGACAGAGCACAGATACGCAGTATTTT
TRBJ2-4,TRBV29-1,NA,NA,CSVGASAKNIQYF,TGCAGCGTTGGGGCGTCAGCCAAAAACATTCAGTACTTC
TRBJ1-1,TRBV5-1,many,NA,CASSLNAVGTEAFF,TGCGCCAGCAGCTTGAACGCAGTCGGCACTGAAGCTTTCTTT
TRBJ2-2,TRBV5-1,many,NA,CASSSTGNTGELFF,TGCGCCAGCAGCTCGACGGGGAACACCGGGGAGCTGTTTTTT
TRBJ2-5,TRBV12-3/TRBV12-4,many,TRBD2,CASSLGGGIQETQYF,TGTGCCAGCAGTTTAGGGGGGGGAATCCAAGAGACCCAGTACTTC
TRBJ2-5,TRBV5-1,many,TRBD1,CASSVGQGEETQYF,TGCGCCAGCAGCGTGGGACAGGGGGAAGAGACCCAGTACTTC
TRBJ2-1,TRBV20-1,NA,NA,CSASHGGSSYNEQFF,TGCAGTGCTAGTCACGGGGGCAGCTCCTACAATGAGCAGTTCTTC
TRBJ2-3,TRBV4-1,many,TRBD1,CASSQATGTGTDTQYF,TGCGCCAGCAGCCAAGCCACCGGGACAGGCACAGATACGCAGTATTTT
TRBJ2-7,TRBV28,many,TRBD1,CASSFSRLTGTGYEQYF,TGTGCCAGCAGTTTTAGCCGGTTGACAGGGACAGGCTACGAGCAGTACTTC
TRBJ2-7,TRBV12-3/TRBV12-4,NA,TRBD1,CASRRQGSLSEQYF,TGTGCCAGCAGGCGACAGGGGAGTTTGAGCGAGCAGTACTTC
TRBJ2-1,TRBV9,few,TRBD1,CASSPGPQLRDREHNEQFF,TGTGCCAGCAGCCCCGGCCCTCAACTCCGGGACAGGGAACACAATGAGCAGTTCTTC